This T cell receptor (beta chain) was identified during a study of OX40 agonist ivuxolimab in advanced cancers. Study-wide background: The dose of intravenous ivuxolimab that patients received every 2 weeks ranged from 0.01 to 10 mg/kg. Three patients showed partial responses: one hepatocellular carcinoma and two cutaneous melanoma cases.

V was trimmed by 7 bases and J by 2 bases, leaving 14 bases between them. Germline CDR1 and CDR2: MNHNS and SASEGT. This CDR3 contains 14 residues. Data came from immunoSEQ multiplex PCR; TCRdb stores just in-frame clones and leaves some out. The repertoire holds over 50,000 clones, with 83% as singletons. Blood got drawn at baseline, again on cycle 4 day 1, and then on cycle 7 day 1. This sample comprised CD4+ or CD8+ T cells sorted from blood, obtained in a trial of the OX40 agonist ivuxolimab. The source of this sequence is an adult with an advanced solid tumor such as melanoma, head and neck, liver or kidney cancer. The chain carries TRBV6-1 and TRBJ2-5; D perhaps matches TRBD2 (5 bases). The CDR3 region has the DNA TGTGCCAGCACCGGACTGGCCTTTCAAGAGACCCAGTACTTC. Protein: CASTGLAFQETQYF.